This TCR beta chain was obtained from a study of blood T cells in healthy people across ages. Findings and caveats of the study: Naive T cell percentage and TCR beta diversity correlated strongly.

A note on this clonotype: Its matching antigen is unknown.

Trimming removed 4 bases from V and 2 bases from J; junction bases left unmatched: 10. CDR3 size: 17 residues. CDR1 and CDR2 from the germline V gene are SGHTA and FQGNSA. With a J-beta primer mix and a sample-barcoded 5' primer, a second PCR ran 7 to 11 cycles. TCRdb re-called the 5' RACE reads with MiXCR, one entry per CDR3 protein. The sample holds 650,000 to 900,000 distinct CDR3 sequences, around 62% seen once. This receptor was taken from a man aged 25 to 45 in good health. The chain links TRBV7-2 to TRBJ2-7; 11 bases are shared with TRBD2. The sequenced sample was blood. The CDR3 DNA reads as TGTGCCAGCAGCTCCGGGGGGTGGGGACTAGCGGCCTACGAGCAGTACTTC. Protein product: CASSSGGWGLAAYEQYF.